The 3 T cell receptor beta chains below were found in one sample sequenced in a study of cytomegalovirus exposure and HLA in healthy donors. Clones were read by immunoSEQ multiplex PCR, and TCRdb kept only the in-frame ones, dropping some. There are roughly 150,000 clones in the sample; around nine tenths occur only once, and roughly 4.2% lies in the top ten. The sample comprised PBMCs. The receptor source for this set is a man younger than 30 in good health and CMV-seropositive.

The chain uses TRBV7-3 and TRBJ1-1; maybe TRBD1 (5 bases). The CDR3 sequence is 16 residues long. V shed 2 bases and J shed 5 bases, with 18 bases lying between them. The germline CDR1 and CDR2 sequences are SGHTA and FQGTGA. In DNA form, the CDR3 reads TGTGCCAGCAGCTTAGTCGGGGGGGACCGGACTACTGAAGCTTTCTTT. As protein: CASSLVGGDRTTEAFF.

The chain is built from TRBV5-1 and TRBJ2-5, with 10 bases lining up with TRBD2. Germline trimming cut 0 bases from V and 6 bases from J; bases unmatched to any gene: 14. The CDR3 sequence is 18 residues long. Germline V gene lookup returns CDR1 SGHRS and CDR2 YFSETQ. CDR3 in DNA: TGCGCCAGCAGCTTGGCCGTCTCGGCTAGCGGGAGACCGAAGACCCAGTACTTC. It codes for CASSLAVSASGRPKTQYF.

The genes are TRBV13 and TRBJ2-7; TRBD1 agrees at 7 bases. The J segment lost 4 bases and the V segment lost 4 bases, leaving 7 bases of the junction unmatched. This CDR3 region has 14 residues. CDR1 PRHDT and CDR2 FYEKMQ come from the germline V gene (reference sequence). CDR3 DNA sequence: TGTGCCAGCAGCTCGAGACAGGGAAAATACGAGCAGTACTTC. It codes for CASSSRQGKYEQYF.